These T cell receptor beta chains were read from a single sample in a study of blood T cell repertoires in COVID-19. Assay used: immunoSEQ multiplex PCR; TCRdb lists only in-frame clones, some missing. This sample has hundreds of thousands of clones, with 85% found just once. The sample comprised PBMCs or T cells enriched from blood (not recorded which). Receptors originate from a woman aged 25 to 39 who had been exposed to COVID-19. Both conserved end residues are part of each CDR3. D genes are given only for firm matches. A clone size is listed for some rows: how often the clone was seen (once, few, many), or a class if it is expanded.

clone size: NA
J gene: TRBJ1-1
D gene: TRBD1
V gene: TRBV28
CDR3 length: 15
CDR3 protein: CASSSGQTGNTEAFF
CDR3 DNA: TGTGCCAGCAGCTCGGGACAGACAGGGAACACTGAAGCTTTCTTT

clone size: NA
J gene: TRBJ1-2
D gene: NA
V gene: TRBV4-1
CDR3 length: 15
CDR3 protein: CASSQDLGSGKGYTF
CDR3 DNA: TGCGCCAGCAGCCAAGATCTGGGATCGGGGAAAGGCTACACCTTC

clone size: NA
J gene: TRBJ1-2
D gene: TRBD1
V gene: TRBV29-1
CDR3 length: 15
CDR3 protein: CSDSRDRLRNYGYTF
CDR3 DNA: TGCAGCGACAGCCGGGACAGACTTCGTAACTATGGCTACACCTTC

clone size: NA
J gene: TRBJ1-1
D gene: NA
V gene: TRBV27
CDR3 length: 15
CDR3 protein: CASSARLSVNTEAFF
CDR3 DNA: TGTGCCAGCAGTGCAAGACTATCGGTGAACACTGAAGCTTTCTTT

clone size: NA
J gene: TRBJ2-2
D gene: TRBD2
V gene: TRBV4-2
CDR3 length: 17
CDR3 protein: CASSHSTTSGRNGELFF
CDR3 DNA: TGTGCCAGCAGCCACTCAACGACTAGCGGGAGAAACGGGGAGCTGTTTTTT

clone size: NA
J gene: TRBJ2-7
D gene: NA
V gene: TRBV2
CDR3 length: 16
CDR3 protein: CASSGVSSTALFEQYF
CDR3 DNA: TGTGCCAGCAGTGGGGTTTCGTCGACAGCCCTTTTCGAGCAGTACTTC

clone size: NA
J gene: TRBJ2-1
D gene: TRBD1
V gene: TRBV9
CDR3 length: 16
CDR3 protein: CASSVAGQGAGNEQFF
CDR3 DNA: TGTGCCAGCAGCGTAGCGGGACAGGGGGCGGGGAATGAGCAGTTCTTC

clone size: NA
J gene: TRBJ2-3
D gene: NA
V gene: TRBV7-6
CDR3 length: 15
CDR3 protein: CASSGRGGGPDTQYF
CDR3 DNA: TGTGCCAGCAGCGGACGGGGAGGGGGACCAGATACGCAGTATTTT

clone size: NA
J gene: TRBJ2-1
D gene: NA
V gene: TRBV4-2
CDR3 length: 15
CDR3 protein: CASSPPLDTYNEQFF
CDR3 DNA: TGTGCCAGCAGCCCCCCGCTGGACACCTACAATGAGCAGTTCTTC

clone size: NA
J gene: TRBJ2-1
D gene: TRBD2
V gene: TRBV14
CDR3 length: 15
CDR3 protein: CASSGLAGAGNEQFF
CDR3 DNA: TGTGCCAGCAGCGGACTAGCGGGAGCTGGCAATGAGCAGTTCTTC

clone size: NA
J gene: TRBJ2-5
D gene: TRBD1
V gene: TRBV11-3
CDR3 length: 15
CDR3 protein: CASSQGDRGRETQYF
CDR3 DNA: TGTGCCAGCAGCCAAGGTGACAGGGGCCGGGAGACCCAGTACTTC

clone size: NA
J gene: TRBJ2-5
D gene: TRBD2
V gene: TRBV7-3
CDR3 length: 15
CDR3 protein: CASSLNGGYQETQYF
CDR3 DNA: TGTGCCAGCAGCTTAAACGGGGGGTACCAAGAGACCCAGTACTTC

clone size: NA
J gene: TRBJ1-5
D gene: NA
V gene: TRBV5-1
CDR3 length: 14
CDR3 protein: CASSQEGSNQPQHF
CDR3 DNA: TGCGCCAGCAGCCAGGAGGGGAGCAATCAGCCCCAGCATTTT

clone size: NA
J gene: TRBJ2-5
D gene: NA
V gene: TRBV4-3
CDR3 length: 14
CDR3 protein: CASSRGPFQETQYF
CDR3 DNA: TGCGCCAGCAGCCGTGGGCCCTTCCAAGAGACCCAGTACTTC

clone size: NA
J gene: TRBJ1-4
D gene: TRBD1
V gene: TRBV28
CDR3 length: 15
CDR3 protein: CASSLPRDRGEKLFF
CDR3 DNA: TGTGCCAGCAGTTTACCTCGGGACAGGGGAGAAAAACTGTTTTTT

clone size: NA
J gene: TRBJ1-6
D gene: NA
V gene: TRBV19
CDR3 length: 15
CDR3 protein: CASSKARRVNSPLHF
CDR3 DNA: TGTGCCAGTAGTAAAGCCCGCAGGGTCAATTCACCCCTCCACTTT

clone size: NA
J gene: TRBJ2-2
D gene: TRBD1
V gene: TRBV23-1
CDR3 length: 17
CDR3 protein: CASSQPDRRSPSRELFF
CDR3 DNA: TGCGCCAGCAGTCAACCGGACAGGCGGTCTCCATCGCGGGAGCTGTTTTTT

clone size: NA
J gene: TRBJ2-3
D gene: TRBD1
V gene: TRBV19
CDR3 length: 16
CDR3 protein: CASSPRGRGQTDTQYF
CDR3 DNA: TGTGCCAGTAGTCCCCGCGGCAGGGGGCAGACAGATACGCAGTATTTT

clone size: NA
J gene: TRBJ2-5
D gene: NA
V gene: TRBV5-3
CDR3 length: 11
CDR3 protein: CARSLAETQYF
CDR3 DNA: TGTGCCAGAAGCTTGGCGGAGACCCAGTACTTC

clone size: NA
J gene: TRBJ2-3
D gene: NA
V gene: TRBV5-5
CDR3 length: 13
CDR3 protein: CASSPRGADTQYF
CDR3 DNA: TGTGCCAGCAGCCCCAGGGGTGCAGATACGCAGTATTTT

clone size: once
J gene: TRBJ1-2
D gene: NA
V gene: TRBV25-1
CDR3 length: 12
CDR3 protein: CASSEAGYGYTF
CDR3 DNA: TGTGCCAGCAGTGAGGCGGGGTATGGCTACACCTTC

clone size: NA
J gene: TRBJ2-3
D gene: NA
V gene: TRBV5-8
CDR3 length: 13
CDR3 protein: CASRSPSTDTQYF
CDR3 DNA: TGTGCCAGCAGGAGCCCTAGCACAGATACGCAGTATTTT

clone size: once
J gene: TRBJ1-6
D gene: NA
V gene: TRBV19
CDR3 length: 13
CDR3 protein: CASSPITGSPLHF
CDR3 DNA: TGTGCCAGTAGTCCTATAACAGGTTCACCCCTCCACTTT